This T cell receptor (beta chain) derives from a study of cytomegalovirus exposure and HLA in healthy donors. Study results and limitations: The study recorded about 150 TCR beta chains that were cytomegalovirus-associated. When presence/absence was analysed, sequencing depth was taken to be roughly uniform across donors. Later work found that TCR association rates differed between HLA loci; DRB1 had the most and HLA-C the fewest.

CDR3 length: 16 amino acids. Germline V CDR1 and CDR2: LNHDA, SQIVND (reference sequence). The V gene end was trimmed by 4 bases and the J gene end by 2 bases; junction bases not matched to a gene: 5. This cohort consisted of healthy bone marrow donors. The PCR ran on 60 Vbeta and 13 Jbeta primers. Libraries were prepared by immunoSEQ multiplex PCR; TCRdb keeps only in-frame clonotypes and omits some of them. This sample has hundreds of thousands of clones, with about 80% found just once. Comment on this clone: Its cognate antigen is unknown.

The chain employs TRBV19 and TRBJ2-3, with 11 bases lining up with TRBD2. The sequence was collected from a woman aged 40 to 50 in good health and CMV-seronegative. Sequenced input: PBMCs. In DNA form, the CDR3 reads TGTGCCAGTAGTACGCTAGCGGGGGGACTCACAGATACGCAGTATTTT. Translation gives CASSTLAGGLTDTQYF. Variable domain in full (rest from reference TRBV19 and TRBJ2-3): DGGITQSPKYLFRKEGQNVTLSCEQNLNHDAMYWYRQDPGQGLRLIYYSQIVNDFQKGDIAEGYSVSREKKESFPLTVTSAQKNPTAFYLCASSTLAGGLTDTQYFGPGTRLTVL.